Listed here is a single T cell receptor (beta chain). With V trimmed by 5 bases and J by 4 bases, 8 bases remained unmatched. This CDR3 comprises 16 residues. The data were produced by immunoSEQ multiplex PCR, yet TCRdb's version contains in-frame clones alone and is incomplete. The sample carries approximately 150,000 clones, around 90% recorded once. The data are from a study of T cell responses to AZD1222 COVID-19 vaccine. The TCR sequence derives from an adult in good health. This rearrangement joins TRBV6-7 to TRBJ1-2, with 12 bases fitting TRBD1. TRBV6-7 qualifies as an ORF whose function is uncertain. Sequencing was performed on peripheral blood, taken on day 0 of AZD1222 vaccination. The CDR3 sequence is CASSARDRGLVYGYTF. DNA of the CDR3: TGTGCCAGCAGTGCAAGGGACAGGGGGCTCGTCTATGGCTACACCTTC.